This entry is about one TCR beta chain. Antigen: not known. The data derive from a study of T cells after yellow fever vaccination. Study-wide results and caveats: Subsequent booster samples again held most clones from primary vaccination (roughly 95% CD4, roughly 88% CD8). There was a small share of clonotypes that showed up in both the CD4 and CD8 compartments.

The authors made TCR cDNA by 5'RACE template switching, adding a universal primer site and UMIs. From the 5' RACE reads, TCRdb called clonotypes with MiXCR, one entry per CDR3 protein. Among hundreds of thousands of distinct CDR3 sequences listed, about 3.5% were seen once. The receptor was derived from a man aged 18 to 30 who received the YFV17D yellow fever vaccine. Sequences were derived from PBMCs, sampled on the day of the yellow fever booster vaccination.

CDR3 sequence: CASSALNQGDYGYTF. CDR3 nucleotide sequence: TGTGCCAGCTCAGCACTAAATCAGGGTGACTATGGCTACACCTTC. The chain recombines TRBV18 with TRBJ1-2, with D perhaps matching TRBD1 (5 bases). CDR3 size: 15 residues. CDR1 KGHSH and CDR2 LQKENI come from the germline V gene. The V and J ends lost 5 bases and 3 bases respectively, with 16 bases between them.